This TCR beta chain was profiled in a study of T cell repertoires in ileal Crohn's disease. Produced via immunoSEQ multiplex PCR; TCRdb's table is partial and in-frame only. The table shows around 1,600 clones, with roughly 90% occurring only once. Specified time point: inflamed ileum from the surgical specimen. Germline-derived CDR1 and CDR2 are SGHAT and FQNNGV. V lost 2 bases, J lost 6 bases, and 14 bases lay in between. The CDR3 length is 15 residues. Sequencing used ileal tissue. The source is an adult with Crohn's disease. The rearrangement joins TRBV11-2 to TRBJ2-1, with D perhaps TRBD1 or TRBD2 (6 bases each). The chain's CDR3 is CASSLLRGTANEQFF. Here the CDR3 DNA reads TGTGCCAGCAGCTTATTGAGGGGGACTGCCAATGAGCAGTTCTTC.